These 11 T cell receptor beta chains were all obtained from the same sample, sequenced in a study of cytomegalovirus exposure and HLA in healthy donors. PCR amplification relied on 60 Vbeta primers (plus 13 Jbeta primers). Produced via immunoSEQ multiplex PCR; TCRdb's table is partial and in-frame only. The sample carries around 120,000 clones, 65% recorded once. The sequencing sample was made of PBMCs. The receptors originated from a man aged 25 to 45 in good health and CMV-seropositive.

This clone was seen only once. The chain uses TRBV7-3 and TRBJ1-6; no clear D gene. V was shortened by 8 bases and J by 4 bases, with 12 bases between the two germline ends. Germline CDR1 SGHTA, CDR2 FQGTGA. The CDR3 contains 14 residues. The CDR3: CASAVRQYNSPLHF. CDR3 DNA sequence: TGTGCCAGCGCTGTACGTCAGTATAATTCACCCCTCCACTTT.

This clone has only a few counts. The chain couples TRBV2 to TRBJ2-7; 7 bases are shared with TRBD2. The V gene's germline CDR1 is SNHLY and CDR2 FYNNEI. The CDR3 spans 13 residues. V gave up 2 bases and J gave up 6 bases; unmatched junction bases: 4. The CDR3 DNA sequence: TGTGCCAGCAGTGAAAGGGGAGGGCTCGAGCAGTACTTC. This gives the protein CASSERGGLEQYF.

This clone has more than one count but fewer than ten. The chain links TRBV19 to TRBJ1-6; D ambiguous. Germline V gives CDR1 LNHDA, CDR2 SQIVND (reference sequence). This CDR3 region has 14 residues. V lost 8 bases and J lost 8, with 16 bases in between. In DNA form, the CDR3 reads TGTGCCAGTGGACCCGCGGGTTCCTATTCACCCCTCCACTTT. Protein product: CASGPAGSYSPLHF.

This clone was seen a few times. This chain links TRBV11-2 with TRBJ2-3; TRBD2 agrees at 9 bases. CDR1 is SGHAT and CDR2 is FQNNGV in the germline V gene. The CDR3 is 16 residues long. Losses at the gene ends were 4 bases for V and 0 bases for J; bases not matched to a gene: 5. In DNA form, the CDR3 reads TGTGCCAGCAGCTCACCGCTAGCGGGGAGCACAGATACGCAGTATTTT. Residues: CASSSPLAGSTDTQYF.

V and J are TRBV7-2 and TRBJ2-1; 7 bases line up with TRBD2. The length of the CDR3 is 13 residues. J lost 3 bases, V lost 5 bases, and 1 base had no gene match. Germline V gives CDR1 SGHTA, CDR2 FQGNSA. CDR3 nucleotides: TGTGCCAGCAGCAGGACTAGCTACAATGAGCAGTTCTTC. Translated, it gives CASSRTSYNEQFF.

The genes are TRBV6-1 and TRBJ1-3; D not certain. The CDR3 length is 14 residues. CDR1 and CDR2 (germline): MNHNS, SASEGT. Trimming removed 5 bases from V and 0 bases from J, with 8 bases in between. The CDR3 region is CASSQPSSGNTIYF. In DNA, the CDR3 is TGTGCCAGCAGTCAACCTAGCTCTGGAAACACCATATATTTT.

The chain recombines TRBV10-2 with TRBJ1-2; D gene unclear. Between the trimmed V and J ends, which lost 3 bases and 13 bases, there was a span of 18 bases. The CDR3 sequence is 13 residues long. Germline CDR1 reads WSHSY; CDR2 reads SAAADI. CDR3 protein: CASSDLRGSLTTF. CDR3 in DNA: TGCGCCAGCAGTGACCTCCGGGGATCCCTTACCACCTTC.

This sequence joins TRBV2 and TRBJ2-5; 8 nucleotides line up with TRBD1. The J call may not be correct, given that the DNA end is closer to TRBJ2-7. This CDR3 is 14 amino acids long. CDR1 and CDR2 from the germline V gene are SNHLY and FYNNEI. CDR3 sequence reads: CAGSRTGLIYEQYF. CDR3 nucleotides: TGTGCCGGTTCCCGGACAGGGCTAATCTACGAGCAGTACTTC.

The gene calls are TRBV5-1 and TRBJ2-7; TRBD1 matches 8 bases. J gave up 6 bases and V 4 bases, and 6 bases lay outside the gene matches. The CDR3 consists of 13 residues. Per the germline V gene, CDR1 is SGHRS and CDR2 is YFSETQ. The CDR3 DNA reads as TGCGCCAGCAGCGCTGATACAGGGGGCGAGCAGTACTTC. It translates to CASSADTGGEQYF.

This clone was recorded a few times. The chain couples TRBV5-1 to TRBJ2-2; D is uncertain. The germline V and J ends were trimmed by 4 bases and 1 base, with 8 bases remaining between them. CDR1 is SGHRS, CDR2 YFSETQ, per germline. The CDR3 runs 14 residues. The DNA of the CDR3 is TGCGCCAGCAGCATGGCTGTGAACACCGGGGAGCTGTTTTTT. It specifies CASSMAVNTGELFF.

The V gene is TRBV30, the J gene TRBJ1-2, with 8 bases lining up with TRBD1. This CDR3 is built from 13 residues. Germline CDR1 and CDR2: GTSNPN and SVGIG (reference sequence). V lost 6 bases and J lost 5; bases outside the gene matches: 8. DNA of the CDR3: TGTGCCTGTACTGACCGGGACAGGTATGGCTACACCTTC. Its translation is CACTDRDRYGYTF.